This TCR beta chain originates from a study of blood T cell repertoires in COVID-19. For the study at large: Samples taken during acute and convalescent COVID-19 were collected in the United States, Italy and Spain. The cDNA or gDNA used as material had been derived from T cells, B-cell-depleted T cells, or PBMCs.

Original processing methods: The authors estimated nucleated cell counts from reference gene primer amplification. Here immunoSEQ multiplex PCR was the method, and the copy in TCRdb shows in-frame clones only, minus some. V, J and clone size are those of that table, while D and trimming were read from the DNA. The sample contains around 180,000 clones, roughly 70% of which appear only once. CDR1 WSHSY and CDR2 SAAADI come from the germline V gene. The CDR3 loop spans 15 amino acids. The V and J ends lost 6 bases and 9 bases, in that order; junction bases with no gene match: 10. This sequence originates from a woman older than 75 with acute or convalescent COVID-19. The sequencing sample was made of peripheral blood. The J gene is TRBJ2-1, the V gene TRBV10-2, with 11 bases matching TRBD2. The CDR3 DNA follows: TGCGCCAGCAGGGGGACTAGCGGAAGAGGGAGTGAGCAGTTCTTC. Its translation is CASRGTSGRGSEQFF.